The TCR beta chain described here comes from a study of Ad26.COV2.S vaccination and SARS-CoV-2 variants. Stated treatment: some 19 received Ad26.COV2.S at low or high dose, single or two shots; 5 received placebo; per-sample allocation not given. After the first vaccine or placebo injection, samples were drawn on day 63. On this clone: Antigen unknown.

General study points: For non-spike TCRs, breadth in vaccine recipients resembled that in placebo recipients.

Clones were sequenced by immunoSEQ multiplex PCR, and TCRdb holds only the in-frame ones, with some missing. The sample has fewer than 400,000 clones; approximately 87% are singletons. With 0 bases removed from V and 2 bases from J, the gap between germline ends came to 9 bases. Germline CDR1 SGHDT, CDR2 YYEEEE. This CDR3 region has 15 residues. The chain is built from TRBV5-6 and TRBJ1-5, with D maybe TRBD1 (5 bases). The material sequenced was peripheral blood, taken in a trial of Ad26.COV2.S vaccine versus placebo. The origin of this receptor is a person between 18 and 60 years old who received the Ad26.COV2.S COVID-19 vaccine or a placebo. This chain's CDR3 is CASSLALRGNQPQHF. CDR3 nucleotides: TGTGCCAGCAGCTTGGCTCTCAGGGGCAATCAGCCCCAGCATTTT.